These 30 T cell receptor beta chains were sequenced from one sample in a study of T cell responses to AZD1222 COVID-19 vaccine (dated by TCRdb to the early 2020s). Sample time point, as interpreted from the label and publication: baseline before first vaccination. Library method: the immunoSEQ multiplex PCR assay. The source is immuneACCESS, and TCRdb retained only in-frame sequences with V and J called. Part of the clones is not carried over; for the studies checked, unresolved V genes explain less than half of this, and the remainder is unexplained. The sample has roughly 100,000 clones on record, 91% of them singletons. 45% of the sample rests with the top ten. This specimen consisted of peripheral blood, obtained on day 0 of AZD1222 vaccination. The receptors derive from an adult in good health.

The rearrangement joins TRBV6-6 to TRBJ1-2, with 8 nucleotides matching TRBD1. CDR1 and CDR2 from the germline V gene are MNHNY and SVGAGI (reference sequence). The CDR3 extends over 13 amino acids. After removal of 5 bases from V and 6 bases from J, the junction contained 5 bases not matched to a gene. CDR3 in DNA: TGTGCCAGCAGTACGACAGGGGTCGATGGCTACACCTTC. Translated: CASSTTGVDGYTF.

The V call is TRBV9, the J call TRBJ2-7, with D possibly TRBD2 on 6 matching bases. Germline-derived CDR1 and CDR2 are SGDLS and YYNGEE. V was trimmed by 4 bases and J by 0 bases, leaving 11 bases between them. The CDR3 has 14 residues. The CDR3 spells CASSPRLGSYEQYF. The CDR3 DNA reads TGTGCCAGCAGCCCTCGACTAGGCTCCTACGAGCAGTACTTC.

J is TRBJ2-1 and V is TRBV3-1 (or the pseudogene TRBV3-2); 8 positions match TRBD2. Germline V gene data show CDR1 as LGHDT and CDR2 as YNNKEL (reference sequence). The CDR3 sequence is 13 residues long. Trimming took 1 base from V and 9 from J; bases not matched to a gene: 2. This chain's CDR3 is CASSQAGGGEQFF. The DNA for the CDR3 is TGTGCCAGCAGCCAAGCGGGAGGGGGTGAGCAGTTCTTC.

This chain connects TRBV2 to TRBJ2-2, with no clear D. V lost 3 bases, J lost 3 bases, and 8 bases lay in between. The germline V gene encodes CDR1 SNHLY and CDR2 FYNNEI. This CDR3 spans 14 amino acids. This chain's CDR3 is CASSEKIYTGELFF. The CDR3 DNA reads TGTGCCAGCAGTGAGAAGATCTACACCGGGGAGCTGTTTTTT.

This chain uses TRBV11-2 with TRBJ2-7; D is possibly TRBD2 (6 bases). Trimming cost V 1 base and J 4 bases, with 17 bases left between them. CDR1 is SGHAT, CDR2 FQNNGV, per germline. CDR3 length: 16 amino acids. CDR3 coding DNA: TGTGCCAGCAGCTTAGGGGGCGGGGCCCCCTTGTACGAGCAGTACTTC. Protein: CASSLGGGAPLYEQYF.

This clone came up once. The V gene is TRBV11-2, the J gene TRBJ2-5; D is unclear. The CDR3 totals 17 residues. Trimming cost V 0 bases and J 2 bases, with 16 bases left between them. Germline-derived CDR1 and CDR2 are SGHAT and FQNNGV. The CDR3 coding sequence is TGTGCCAGCAGCTTAGATATCGTGGCAGGTTGGCAAGAGACCCAGTACTTC. Its protein product is CASSLDIVAGWQETQYF.

The DNA of the CDR3 is TGTGCCAGCAGTGTCAGGAGCAATCAGCCCCAGCATTTT. It yields the protein CASSVRSNQPQHF. The V gene is TRBV2, the J gene TRBJ1-5, with D uncertain. This CDR3 is built from 13 residues. Trimming stripped 4 bases from V and 1 base from J, with 5 bases between. The V gene's germline CDR1 is SNHLY and CDR2 FYNNEI.

The chain carries TRBV27 and TRBJ2-7; TRBD1 aligns across 10 bases. Germline loops: CDR1 MNHEY, CDR2 SMNVEV (reference sequence). The V gene end was trimmed by 0 bases and the J gene end by 3 bases; junction bases not matched to a gene: 5. CDR3 length: 16 amino acids. Written as DNA, the CDR3 is TGTGCCAGCAGTTTATCGAGAGGGACAGGGGACTACGAGCAGTACTTC. Translated, it gives CASSLSRGTGDYEQYF.

Comment on this clone: This specimen includes other DNA sequences encoding the same CDR3. The chain joins TRBV29-1 to TRBJ2-2; TRBD1 matches 7 bases. The V segment lost 6 bases and the J segment 0 bases; nucleotides outside the gene matches: 1. This CDR3 has 13 amino acids. Germline assignment: CDR1 SQVTM and CDR2 ANQGSEA. The CDR3: CSVGQANTGELFF. CDR3 coding DNA: TGCAGCGTCGGACAGGCGAACACCGGGGAGCTGTTTTTT.

The chain carries TRBV4-1 and TRBJ2-6, with 10 bases aligning to TRBD1. V shed 4 bases, J shed 4 bases, and the junction held 10 bases outside the gene matches. Germline V gene lookup returns CDR1 MGHRA and CDR2 YSYEKL. The length of the CDR3 is 18 residues. DNA for the CDR3: TGCGCCAGCAGCCTAGCCGGGACAGGGGAGCCAGGGGCCAACGTCCTGACTTTC. Its protein product is CASSLAGTGEPGANVLTF.

Of note for this clone: The limits of the CDR3 on the DNA are not certain, so only TCRdb's listed CDR3 is given. The chain links TRBV13 to TRBJ2-2; TRBD2 is the table's D call, not checked against the DNA. Germline values: CDR1 PRHDT, CDR2 FYEKMQ (reference sequence). With termini counted, the CDR3 has 16 amino acids. The CDR3 is CASTRSGRGTPGSCFF.

This clone has a handful of counts. The V gene is TRBV7-3, the J gene TRBJ2-3, with D hard to call. This CDR3 region has 13 residues. V was shortened by 2 bases and J by 0 bases, with 3 bases between the two germline ends. CDR1 and CDR2 from the germline V gene are SGHTA and FQGTGA. The CDR3 loop is CASSLGSTDTQYF. CDR3 coding DNA: TGTGCCAGCAGCTTAGGTAGCACAGATACGCAGTATTTT.

This clone appeared a single time. This chain uses TRBV9 with TRBJ2-7, with D uncertain. This CDR3 is 15 amino acids long. Germline CDR1 SGDLS, CDR2 YYNGEE. The V and J ends lost 4 bases and 1 base respectively, with 15 bases between them. CDR3 coding DNA: TGTGCCAGCAGCCCAAAGCTCGGTACGTCCTACGAGCAGTACTTC. This translates into CASSPKLGTSYEQYF.

CDR3 in DNA: TGTGCCTGGAGTGGGGGCGGGAGTTATCTGGGGCAGTTCTTC. It specifies CAWSGGGSYLGQFF. The chain uses TRBV30 and TRBJ2-1; TRBD2 matches at 7 bases. The germline V gene encodes CDR1 GTSNPN and CDR2 SVGIG (reference sequence). The CDR3 spans 14 residues. J gave up 12 bases and V 1 base, and 12 bases lay outside the gene matches.

The chain recombines TRBV5-4 with TRBJ1-1; unclear D gene. Germline CDR1 and CDR2: SGHNT and YYREEE (reference sequence). The CDR3 spans 12 residues. V lost 3 bases to trimming and J lost 4 bases, with 7 bases between them. CDR3 bases: TGTGCCAGCAGCTCCCTAACCACTGAAGCTTTCTTT. It translates to CASSSLTTEAFF.

This sequence joins TRBV5-1 and TRBJ2-5; 7 bases are shared with TRBD2. CDR1 SGHRS and CDR2 YFSETQ come from the germline V gene. V shed 4 bases, J shed 1 base, and the junction held 4 bases outside the gene matches. CDR3 length equals 14 residues. The CDR3 spells CASSPSGAQETQYF. In nucleotides, the CDR3 is TGCGCCAGCAGCCCGAGCGGGGCCCAAGAGACCCAGTACTTC.

This rearrangement joins TRBV10-3 to TRBJ2-7; D may be TRBD1 (5 bases). V lost 0 bases and J lost 5, with 11 bases in between. CDR3 length: 14 residues. Germline V lookup: CDR1 ENHRY, CDR2 SYGVKD. CDR3 sequence (DNA): TGTGCCATCAGTGAGTCAGGCAGGGAAGACGAGCAGTACTTC. As protein: CAISESGREDEQYF.

V gene TRBV7-2 combines with J gene TRBJ2-7; 10 positions match TRBD2. The CDR3 has 14 residues. The trim removed 1 base at V and 4 bases at J, leaving 1 base unmatched. CDR1 and CDR2 (germline): SGHTA, FQGNSA. CDR3 DNA: TGTGCCAGCAGCTTAGTTAGCGGGGGGTACGAGCAGTACTTC. Residues: CASSLVSGGYEQYF.

The chain combines TRBV11-2 with TRBJ1-2; unclear D gene. Trimming removed 0 bases at V and 3 bases at J, with 11 bases between. This CDR3 spans 15 amino acids. The germline CDR1 and CDR2 sequences are SGHAT and FQNNGV. The CDR3 DNA reads TGTGCCAGCAGCTTAGATCGTCGGGGTCACTATGGCTACACCTTC. Translating it yields CASSLDRRGHYGYTF. Variable domain in full (rest from reference TRBV11-2 and TRBJ1-2): EAGVAQSPRYKIIEKRQSVAFWCNPISGHATLYWYQQILGQGPKLLIQFQNNGVVDDSQLPKDRFSAERLKGVDSTLKIQPAKLEDSAVYLCASSLDRRGHYGYTFGSGTRLTVV.

J is TRBJ2-2 and V is TRBV2, with a tentative D call TRBD1 (7 bases). The CDR3 totals 18 residues. V was trimmed by 4 bases and J by 0 bases, leaving 18 bases between them. Per the germline V gene, CDR1 is SNHLY and CDR2 is FYNNEI. This chain's CDR3 is CASSVPQGGIANTGELFF. Written as DNA, the CDR3 is TGTGCCAGCAGTGTTCCCCAGGGGGGTATCGCGAACACCGGGGAGCTGTTTTTT. Filled out from reference TRBV2 and TRBJ2-2, the complete variable domain reads EPEVTQTPSHQVTQMGQEVILRCVPISNHLYFYWYRQILGQKVEFLVSFYNNEISEKSEIFDDQFSVERPDGSNFTLKIRSTKLEDSAMYFCASSVPQGGIANTGELFFGEGSRLTVL.

J is TRBJ2-7 and V is TRBV6-5; TRBD2 might be the D (5 bases). The CDR3 is made up of 15 amino acids. Germline-derived CDR1 and CDR2 are MNHEY and SVGAGI. Trimming took off 2 bases at V and 0 bases at J, with 11 bases between the two ends. The CDR3 loop is CASSYVRAHSYEQYF. In DNA form, the CDR3 reads TGTGCCAGCAGTTACGTGCGGGCCCACTCCTACGAGCAGTACTTC.

The chain's CDR3 is CASSGGPGTGGRSSYEQYF. The CDR3 nucleotides are TGTGCCAGCAGTGGGGGTCCCGGGACAGGGGGCCGGAGCTCCTACGAGCAGTACTTC. V usage is TRBV6-1 and J usage is TRBJ2-7, with 12 bases matching TRBD1. Per the germline V gene, CDR1 is MNHNS and CDR2 is SASEGT. V trimming: 4 bases; J trimming: 0 bases; junction bases outside the gene matches: 13. This CDR3 region has 19 residues.

The chain carries TRBV27 and TRBJ2-1; the D call may be TRBD1 or TRBD2 (5 bases each). CDR3 length: 16 amino acids. Trimming removed 5 bases at V and 4 bases at J, with 18 bases between. The germline CDR1 and CDR2 sequences are MNHEY and SMNVEV (reference sequence). This CDR3 is CASSPEGTLGYNEQFF. In nucleotides, the CDR3 is TGTGCCAGCAGTCCCGAGGGGACCCTAGGTTACAATGAGCAGTTCTTC.

The chain links TRBV7-8 to TRBJ2-6, with TRBD2 matching over 8 bases. The CDR3 consists of 18 residues. The J segment lost 1 base and the V segment lost 5 bases, leaving 10 bases of the junction unmatched. The germline V gene has CDR1 SGHVS and CDR2 FQNEAQ. CDR3 DNA sequence: TGTGCCAGCAGCCCCGGGGGGGCCCGGATTTCTGGGGCCAACGTCCTGACTTTC. Its protein product is CASSPGGARISGANVLTF.

V usage is TRBV5-1 and J usage is TRBJ2-2; TRBD2 matches at 9 bases. Germline loops: CDR1 SGHRS, CDR2 YFSETQ. Losses at the gene ends were 4 bases for V and 1 base for J; bases not matched to a gene: 2. The length of the CDR3 is 15 residues. CDR3 sequence (DNA): TGCGCCAGCAGCCCGACTAGCGGGAACACCGGGGAGCTGTTTTTT. This translates into CASSPTSGNTGELFF.

The chain joins TRBV7-9 to TRBJ1-2, with TRBD1 matching 7 bases. The CDR3 spans 15 residues. CDR1 is SEHNR, CDR2 FQNEAQ, per germline (reference sequence). Trimming took 5 bases from V and 0 from J; bases not matched to a gene: 6. The CDR3 here is CASSPGTASNYGYTF. The CDR3 nucleotides are TGTGCCAGCAGCCCGGGGACAGCTTCTAACTATGGCTACACCTTC.

This chain connects TRBV7-9 to TRBJ2-7, with 10 bases matching TRBD1. This CDR3 is built from 15 residues. Trimming removed 3 bases from V and 0 bases from J; junction bases left unmatched: 2. Germline values: CDR1 SEHNR, CDR2 FQNEAQ (reference sequence). The CDR3 reads CASSLGQGFSYEQYF. The CDR3 region has the DNA TGTGCCAGCAGCTTGGGACAGGGGTTCTCCTACGAGCAGTACTTC.

This chain joins TRBV28 and TRBJ1-5; D is unclear. This CDR3 comprises 12 residues. Germline loops: CDR1 MDHEN, CDR2 SYDVKM. V was clipped by 6 bases and J by 8 bases, with 11 bases between them. The DNA of the CDR3 is TGTGCCAGCAGCGACCAGATTAAGCCCCAGCATTTT. This gives the protein CASSDQIKPQHF.

The genes are TRBV2 and TRBJ2-3; unclear D gene. The CDR3 length is 14 residues. With 3 bases removed from V and 2 bases from J, the gap between germline ends came to 9 bases. Per germline, CDR1 SNHLY and CDR2 FYNNEI. CDR3 residues: CASSEWHSTDTQYF. The CDR3 DNA follows: TGTGCCAGCAGTGAGTGGCACTCCACAGATACGCAGTATTTT.

The chain carries TRBV7-2 and TRBJ1-2; D not certain. The CDR3 spans 15 residues. Germline CDR1 is SGHTA and CDR2 is FQGNSA. The ends were cut back, 1 base at V and 0 bases at J, with 9 bases in the middle. The CDR3 DNA sequence: TGTGCCAGCAGCTTAGACACAGTCGCTAACTATGGCTACACCTTC. As protein: CASSLDTVANYGYTF.